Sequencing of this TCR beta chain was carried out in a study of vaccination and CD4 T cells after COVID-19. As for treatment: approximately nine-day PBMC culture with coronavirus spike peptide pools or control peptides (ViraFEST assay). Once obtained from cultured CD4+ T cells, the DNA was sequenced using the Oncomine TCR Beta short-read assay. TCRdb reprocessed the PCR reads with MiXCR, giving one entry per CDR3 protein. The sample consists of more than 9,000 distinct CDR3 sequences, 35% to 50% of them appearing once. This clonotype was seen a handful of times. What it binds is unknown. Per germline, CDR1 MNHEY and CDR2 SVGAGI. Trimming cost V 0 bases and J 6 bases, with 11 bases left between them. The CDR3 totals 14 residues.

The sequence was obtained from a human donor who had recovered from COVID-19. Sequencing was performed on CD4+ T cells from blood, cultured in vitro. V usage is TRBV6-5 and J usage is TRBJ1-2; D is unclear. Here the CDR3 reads CASSYSSEIDGYTF. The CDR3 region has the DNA TGTGCCAGCAGTTACTCGTCAGAGATCGATGGCTACACCTTC.